What follows are 17 T cell receptor beta chains derived from one specimen sequenced in a study of molecular identifiers for immune sequencing clone quantification (dated by TCRdb to the late 2010s). The library was obtained by PCR. Data came from a NextSeq 500. TCRdb passed the public sequencing reads through fastp at Q25 and MiXCR, retaining productive beta sequences. Under each unique CDR3 protein, matching rows form one entry showing the most common genes and DNA. Here the sample has some 100,000 distinct CDR3 sequences; 36% occur a single time. The ten largest clonotypes hold 4% to 4.5% of the sample. Sequenced sample: naive CD8+ T cells from blood, with Jurkat cell RNA spiked in. Sample cell subset or site, as interpreted from the label and publication: FACS-sorted CD8+CD4-CCR7+CD45RA+ naive T cells. All receptors derive from a human donor in good health. Some libraries in this study had Jurkat cell RNA spiked in.

For this clonotype: One junction end disagrees with the germline gene, perhaps due to a read error. V usage is TRBV9 and J usage is TRBJ2-7; D uncertain. Germline V gene lookup returns CDR1 SGDLS and CDR2 YYNGEE. CDR3 size: 15 residues. The CDR3 protein is CASSVGGFTVGELYF. The CDR3 nucleotides read TGTGCCAGCAGCGTAGGTGGGTTCACGGTGGGCGAGCTGTACTTC.

The V gene is TRBV20-1, the J gene TRBJ2-7, with D possibly TRBD1 on 6 matching bases. The V end was cut by 4 bases, the J end by 9 bases, with 10 bases between. Per germline, CDR1 DFQATT and CDR2 SNEGSKA (reference sequence). This CDR3 has 10 amino acids. CDR3 region: CSATGDAQYF. The CDR3 DNA follows: TGCAGTGCTACAGGGGATGCGCAGTACTTC.

Note on this clonotype: A read error may account for a junction end that differs from germline. The chain couples TRBV5-4 to TRBJ2-3; possible D gene TRBD2, 5 bases. CDR3 length equals 15 residues. Germline V gene data show CDR1 as SGHNT and CDR2 as YYREEE (reference sequence). The CDR3 loop is CASTLREGWPDTQYF. The CDR3 region has the DNA TGTGCCAGCACCTTGAGAGAGGGATGGCCAGATACGCAGTATTTT.

The sample holds a few counts of this clonotype. This sequence joins TRBV6-5 and TRBJ2-1, with 7 bases aligning to TRBD2. J lost 3 bases, V lost 10 bases, and 12 bases had no gene match. The CDR3 runs 15 residues. Germline values: CDR1 MNHEY, CDR2 SVGAGI. DNA for the CDR3: TGTGCCACCCGTTACCGGGACTACCACTACAATGAGCAGTTCTTC. Translating gives CATRYRDYHYNEQFF.

Comments on this clonotype: An end of the junction differs from the germline gene, which may be a read error. The CDR3 coding sequence is TGCGCCAGCAGCCAAGAGGAGGGACTGGAAAATGAAAAACTGTTCTTT. Protein sequence: CASSQEEGLENEKLFF. This chain joins TRBV4-3 and TRBJ1-4; D is perhaps TRBD1 (5 bases). Per the germline V gene, CDR1 is LGHNA and CDR2 is YSLEER. This CDR3 region has 16 residues.

This clonotype occurred once. One end of the junction does not line up with germline, which may come from a read error. The chain carries TRBV7-6 and TRBJ2-2; 9 nucleotides align to TRBD2. Germline lookup yields CDR1 SGHVS and CDR2 FNYEAQ. The CDR3 runs 16 residues. CDR3 DNA: TGTGCCAGCAGCTCCTTAGCGGGAGTGGCAACCGGGGAGCAGTTTTTT. Translated, it gives CASSSLAGVATGEQFF.

With regard to this clonotype: Possible read error: a much larger clone is one base away. The gene calls are TRBV7-9 and TRBJ1-1; D is undetermined. CDR1 SEHNR and CDR2 FQNEAQ come from the germline V gene (reference sequence). Trimming shortened V by 1 base and J by 6 bases, and 18 bases separated the two germline ends. CDR3 length equals 16 residues. In nucleotides, the CDR3 is TGTGCCAGCAGCTTAGATGCCGCAATATTAAGGTCTGAAGCTTTCTTT. The encoded protein is CASSLDAAILRSEAFF.

Concerning this clonotype itself: Given a much more abundant clone one base away, this may be a read error. This chain links TRBV12-5 with TRBJ2-6; 8 bases align to TRBD1. The ends lost 5 bases at V and 0 bases at J; junction bases unmatched: 9. Germline V lookup: CDR1 LGHNT, CDR2 FRNRAP. This CDR3 is 18 amino acids long. CDR3 sequence reads: CASGIGTGQNSGANVLTF. The DNA of the CDR3 is TGTGCTAGTGGTATCGGGACAGGCCAGAACTCTGGGGCCAACGTCCTGACTTTC. The full variable domain, completed using reference TRBV12-5 and TRBJ2-6, is DARVTQTPRHKVTEMGQEVTMRCQPILGHNTVFWYRQTMMQGLELLAYFRNRAPLDDSGMPKDRFSAEMPDATLATLKIQPSEPRDSAVYFCASGIGTGQNSGANVLTFGAGSRLTVL.

As concerns this clonotype: With a much larger clone just one base away, this may be a read error. The CDR3 ends on some other residue instead of the conserved phenylalanine or tryptophan, so this is likely a read error. The chain uses TRBV28 and TRBJ2-7; the D is unclear. The V and J ends lost 6 bases and 1 base respectively, with 7 bases between them. The CDR3 length is 12 residues. Germline CDR1 and CDR2: MDHEN and SYDVKM. Written as DNA, the CDR3 is TGTGCCAGCAGCGATGGATCCTACGAGCAGTACTCC. Encoded protein: CASSDGSYEQYS.

On this clonotype itself: One base away lies a much larger clone, so this may be a sequencing read error. The chain combines TRBV28 with TRBJ1-1; the match to TRBD1 covers 10 bases. Germline V gives CDR1 MDHEN, CDR2 SYDVKM. The CDR3 has 18 residues. The CDR3 reads CASSLLGQGTAGDTEAIF. For the CDR3, the DNA is TGTGCCAGCAGTTTACTGGGACAGGGGACAGCGGGGGACACTGAAGCTATCTTT.

As regards this clonotype: Mismatch with germline at one junction end may stem from a read error. The chain couples TRBV4-3 to TRBJ2-3; 9 bases are a match to TRBD1. The CDR3 totals 18 residues. Germline V lookup: CDR1 LGHNA, CDR2 YSLEER. The CDR3 spells CASSQDQPGQGWADTQNF. The CDR3 DNA is TGCGCCAGCAGCCAAGATCAACCGGGACAGGGATGGGCAGATACGCAGAATTTT.

The chain uses TRBV3-1 and TRBJ1-2; D is undetermined. The CDR3 has 13 residues. The V gene lost 1 base and the J gene lost 1 base, with 4 bases spanning the gap. The V gene's germline CDR1 is LGHDT and CDR2 YNNKEL (reference sequence). The CDR3 is CASSQGVNYGYTF. Here the CDR3 DNA reads TGTGCCAGCAGCCAAGGAGTTAACTATGGCTACACCTTC.

CDR3 amino acids: CASSLMEANQPQHF. In nucleotides, the CDR3 is TGTGCCAGCAGTTTGATGGAGGCCAATCAGCCCCAGCATTTT. The genes are TRBV28 and TRBJ1-5; D remains ambiguous. The V end lost 3 bases, the J end lost 3 bases, and 9 bases lay between the germline ends. Germline-derived CDR1 and CDR2 are MDHEN and SYDVKM. CDR3 length: 14 amino acids.

As concerns this clonotype: A much larger clone differs from this one at a single base, so this may be a read error. The gene calls are TRBV7-9 and TRBJ2-4; D could derive from TRBD1 or TRBD2 (5 bases each). Germline V gives CDR1 SEHNR, CDR2 FQNEAQ (reference sequence). This CDR3 contains 14 residues. This CDR3 reads CASSLSGAKNFQYF. The CDR3 nucleotides are TGTGCCAGCAGCTTATCCGGGGCCAAAAACTTTCAGTACTTC.

In this sample, this clonotype turned up a few times. The chain recombines TRBV27 with TRBJ2-1; perhaps TRBD2 as D (5 bases). V lost 8 bases to trimming and J lost 0 bases, with 14 bases between them. The germline CDR1 and CDR2 sequences are MNHEY and SMNVEV (reference sequence). CDR3 length: 15 amino acids. CDR3 in DNA: TGTGCCAGCTCCCGTTCGGGGAGCTCCTACAATGAGCAGTTCTTC. Translated: CASSRSGSSYNEQFF.

As for this clonotype: A read error may be the cause here, since a much bigger clone is one base away. No conserved phenylalanine or tryptophan is present at the end of the CDR3, so a read error is the likely explanation. The gene calls are TRBV7-2 and TRBJ1-1; the D gene is possibly TRBD1 (5 bases). V dropped 2 bases and J dropped 6 bases, with 7 bases sitting between them. The length of the CDR3 is 12 residues. Germline CDR1 reads SGHTA; CDR2 reads FQGNSA. The CDR3 DNA is TGTGCCAGCAGCTTATCAGGGTCTGAAGCTTTCTAT. Protein: CASSLSGSEAFY.

As for this clonotype: A much larger clone sits a single nucleotide away, making a read error possible. The chain recombines TRBV9 with TRBJ2-6; weak D call: TRBD2 (5 bases). V gave up 2 bases and J gave up 3 bases, with 6 bases separating them. Germline V gene lookup returns CDR1 SGDLS and CDR2 YYNGEE. This CDR3 is 14 amino acids long. CDR3 protein: CASSVDFGANVLTF. The CDR3 nucleotides are TGTGCCAGCAGCGTGGACTTTGGGGCCAACGTCCTGACTTTC.